The 23 T cell receptor beta chains below were found in one sample sequenced in a study of long-term antiretroviral therapy in people with HIV (dated by TCRdb to the early 2020s). The immunoSEQ hsTCRB v3.0 assay was used at survey level resolution to sequence the TRB variable region. This immuneACCESS table, as held by TCRdb, lists in-frame sequences with V and J called but not all clones. Of the missing ones, under half trace to an unresolved V gene in checked studies; the others have no known cause. The sample profile shows 25,000 to 35,000 clones; approximately 93% of them were found once. About 4.4% of the sample goes to the ten largest clones. Material: unsorted PBMCs, obtained 3.1 years after starting antiretroviral therapy. These receptors all stem from a young man with HIV.

The genes are TRBV7-2 and TRBJ2-7; TRBD2 agrees at 8 bases. Germline lookup yields CDR1 SGHTA and CDR2 FQGNSA. The CDR3 has 15 amino acids. V lost 0 bases and J lost 6; bases outside the gene matches: 7. CDR3 in DNA: TGTGCCAGCAGCTTAGCCGCGGGGGGCCGTGGCGAGCAGTACTTC. This codes for CASSLAAGGRGEQYF. The full variable domain, its missing parts supplied by reference TRBV7-2 and TRBJ2-7, is GAGVSQSPSNKVTEKGKDVELRCDPISGHTALYWYRQSLGQGLEFLIYFQGNSAPDKSGLPSDRFSAERTGGSVSTLTIQRTQQEDSAVYLCASSLAAGGRGEQYFGPGTRLTVT.

V gene TRBV19 combines with J gene TRBJ2-7; unclear D gene. Trimming took 3 bases from V and 2 from J, leaving 17 bases between them. The germline V gene encodes CDR1 LNHDA and CDR2 SQIVND (reference sequence). This CDR3 is 16 amino acids long. The CDR3 is CASSIGHHGLAYEQYF. In DNA, the CDR3 is TGTGCCAGTAGTATCGGGCATCATGGGCTGGCCTACGAGCAGTACTTC.

This clone was counted a single time. The chain is built from TRBV18 and TRBJ2-3, with D perhaps being TRBD1 or TRBD2 (5 bases each). CDR1 and CDR2 from the germline V gene are KGHSH and LQKENI. The V end was cut by 1 base, the J end by 14 bases, with 16 bases between. The CDR3 runs to 13 residues. The chain's CDR3 is CASSPLETGLSYF. The CDR3 DNA reads TGTGCCAGCTCACCACTGGAGACGGGGCTCTCGTATTTT.

The genes are TRBV25-1 and TRBJ1-1; D gene uncertain. Trimming took 2 bases from V and 6 from J, leaving 16 bases between them. Germline CDR1 is MGHDK and CDR2 is SYGVNS. The CDR3 extends over 15 amino acids. This CDR3 is CASSEIGSVLAEAFF. The CDR3 DNA is TGTGCCAGCAGTGAAATTGGATCAGTGTTGGCTGAAGCTTTCTTT.

This rearrangement joins TRBV5-1 to TRBJ2-7; D uncertain. The CDR3 runs 13 residues. Germline V gives CDR1 SGHRS, CDR2 YFSETQ. Trimming took off 0 bases at V and 1 base at J, with 5 bases between the two ends. DNA for the CDR3: TGCGCCAGCAGCTTGGCGGGTTCCTACGAGCAGTACTTC. It codes for CASSLAGSYEQYF.

CDR3 nucleotide sequence: TGCAGTGCTCTGGTCCAAGAGACCCAGTACTTC. Its protein is CSALVQETQYF. This sequence joins TRBV20-1 and TRBJ2-5; D is uncertain. Trimming pared 5 bases from V and 1 base from J, leaving 5 bases between. CDR1 and CDR2 from the germline V gene are DFQATT and SNEGSKA (reference sequence). The CDR3 is 11 residues long.

The chain employs TRBV7-9 and TRBJ2-4; 8 bases agree with TRBD1. V dropped 3 bases and J dropped 10; count of bases not matched to a gene: 11. Germline loops: CDR1 SEHNR, CDR2 FQNEAQ (reference sequence). CDR3 size: 15 residues. The CDR3 loop reads CASSFFQGAVAIQYF. In DNA form, the CDR3 reads TGTGCCAGCAGCTTCTTTCAGGGGGCGGTGGCTATTCAGTACTTC.

The J gene is TRBJ1-2, the V gene TRBV6-5; maybe TRBD1 (6 bases). CDR1 and CDR2 from the germline V gene are MNHEY and SVGAGI. With 3 bases removed from V and 6 bases from J, the gap between germline ends came to 11 bases. The CDR3 contains 13 residues. Here the CDR3 DNA reads TGTGCCAGCAGTTATGGACAGTCCGATGGCTACACCTTC. It codes for CASSYGQSDGYTF.

V and J are TRBV13 and TRBJ2-1; D uncertain. With 7 bases removed from V and 7 bases from J, the gap between germline ends came to 14 bases. The germline gives CDR1 PRHDT, CDR2 FYEKMQ (reference sequence). There are 13 residues in the CDR3. The CDR3 loop is CASKEPEGNEQFF. DNA for the CDR3: TGTGCCAGCAAGGAGCCTGAAGGGAATGAGCAGTTCTTC.

The chain recombines TRBV7-2 with TRBJ1-3; D is unresolved. Germline values: CDR1 SGHTA, CDR2 FQGNSA. CDR3 length equals 13 residues. Trimming cost V 4 bases and J 0 bases, with 4 bases left between them. The CDR3 here is CASSSGSGNTIYF. DNA for the CDR3: TGTGCCAGCAGCTCGGGCTCTGGAAACACCATATATTTT.

The J gene is TRBJ1-5, the V gene TRBV18; D unclear. The V gene lost 5 bases and the J gene lost 5 bases, with 10 bases spanning the gap. Germline loops: CDR1 KGHSH, CDR2 LQKENI. The CDR3 has 13 residues. The CDR3 protein is CASSDGGYQPQHF. CDR3 DNA: TGTGCCAGCTCAGACGGTGGTTATCAGCCCCAGCATTTT.

V usage is TRBV10-3 and J usage is TRBJ2-3, with 13 bases lining up with TRBD2. With V trimmed by 3 bases and J by 5 bases, 5 bases remained unmatched. Per the germline V gene, CDR1 is ENHRY and CDR2 is SYGVKD. This CDR3 comprises 16 residues. The CDR3 DNA follows: TGTGCCATCAGTGATAGGACTAGCGGGAGCGGAGATACGCAGTATTTT. Its protein product is CAISDRTSGSGDTQYF.

The rearrangement links TRBV9 to TRBJ2-1; D call uncertain. Trimming left V 2 bases short and J 5 bases short, with 8 bases between. There are 13 residues in the CDR3. Per germline, CDR1 SGDLS and CDR2 YYNGEE. DNA of the CDR3: TGTGCCAGCAGCGTCAACAGCAACAATGAGCAGTTCTTC. It is translated as CASSVNSNNEQFF. The variable domain in full, completed from reference TRBV9 and TRBJ2-1, reads DSGVTQTPKHLITATGQRVTLRCSPRSGDLSVYWYQQSLDQGLQFLIQYYNGEERAKGNILERFSAQQFPDLHSELNLSSLELGDSALYFCASSVNSNNEQFFGPGTRLTVL.

The chain combines TRBV7-9 with TRBJ2-6; TRBD1 might be the D (6 bases). CDR1 and CDR2 (germline): SEHNR, FQNEAQ (reference sequence). The CDR3 loop spans 15 amino acids. V was shortened by 10 bases and J by 3 bases, with 16 bases between the two germline ends. The CDR3 DNA reads as TGTGCCACCACAGGGACAATCAGTGGGGCCAACGTCCTGACTTTC. Its protein product is CATTGTISGANVLTF.

This chain uses TRBV21-1 with TRBJ2-1; TRBD1 is the table's D call, not checked against the DNA. TRBV21-1 is flagged as a pseudogene. This CDR3 contains 19 residues. The CDR3 DNA follows: TGTGCCAGCAGCACCCCTAGTGTTCCCGGGACAGGGTGTTACAATGAGCAGTTCTTC. This translates into CASSTPSVPGTGCYNEQFF.

The V and J genes are TRBV7-8 and TRBJ2-3; 9 bases agree with TRBD2. Germline-derived CDR1 and CDR2 are SGHVS and FQNEAQ. The J segment lost 4 bases and the V segment lost 7 bases, leaving 3 bases of the junction unmatched. CDR3 length: 13 amino acids. CDR3 nucleotides: TGTGCCAGCACTGGACTAGCGCCAGATACGCAGTATTTT. It specifies CASTGLAPDTQYF.

J is TRBJ2-3 and V is TRBV7-8; the D gene is possibly TRBD1 (6 bases). Trimming removed 8 bases at V and 2 bases at J, with 14 bases between. Germline CDR1 is SGHVS and CDR2 is FQNEAQ. This CDR3 is built from 14 residues. The chain's CDR3 is CASARDRHTDTQYF. The CDR3 DNA reads as TGTGCCAGCGCCCGAGACAGGCACACAGATACGCAGTATTTT.

The chain employs TRBV5-1 and TRBJ2-7; 8 bases align to TRBD2. The germline V gene has CDR1 SGHRS and CDR2 YFSETQ. The CDR3 is 14 amino acids. The J segment lost 6 bases and the V segment lost 7 bases, leaving 12 bases of the junction unmatched. CDR3 region: CASGSAGAPGEQYF. CDR3 DNA: TGCGCCAGCGGATCAGCGGGGGCCCCTGGCGAGCAGTACTTC.

The V gene is TRBV2, the J gene TRBJ1-1, with a weak D call TRBD1 (6 bases). V was trimmed by 8 bases and J by 3 bases, leaving 19 bases between them. This CDR3 comprises 15 residues. In germline, CDR1 is SNHLY, CDR2 FYNNEI. DNA for the CDR3: TGTGCCAGCTGGGGCCTCAGGGGACTAGACACTGAAGCTTTCTTT. It encodes CASWGLRGLDTEAFF.

The rearrangement uses TRBV11-2 and TRBJ2-3; TRBD2 is a possible D gene (5 bases). Germline CDR1 is SGHAT and CDR2 is FQNNGV. The V and J ends lost 2 bases and 3 bases respectively, with 15 bases between them. The CDR3 loop spans 16 amino acids. The CDR3 bases are TGTGCCAGCAGCTTAAGTAGAGGGAGCCGAACAGATACGCAGTATTTT. Protein: CASSLSRGSRTDTQYF.

The rearrangement uses TRBV7-9 and TRBJ1-1; possible D gene TRBD1, 5 bases. Trimming pared 4 bases from V and 0 bases from J, leaving 9 bases between. CDR1 and CDR2 (germline): SEHNR, FQNEAQ (reference sequence). The length of the CDR3 is 14 residues. The CDR3 loop reads CASSSGRLNTEAFF. The CDR3 DNA is TGTGCCAGCAGCTCGGGACGGTTGAACACTGAAGCTTTCTTT.

V gene TRBV4-1 combines with J gene TRBJ1-4; 8 bases are shared with TRBD1. Germline CDR1 is MGHRA and CDR2 is YSYEKL. Trimming took 3 bases from V and 3 from J; bases not matched to a gene: 12. CDR3 length equals 18 residues. CDR3 bases: TGCGCCAGCAGCCACGCTGGGACAGGCCCTATGTCTAATGAAAAACTGTTTTTT. Residues: CASSHAGTGPMSNEKLFF.

The chain recombines TRBV28 with TRBJ2-1; D may be TRBD1 (6 bases). The V and J ends lost 5 bases and 7 bases respectively, with 18 bases between them. Germline CDR1 reads MDHEN; CDR2 reads SYDVKM. This CDR3 is 15 amino acids long. The DNA of the CDR3 is TGTGCCAGCAGTGATACCGGGACATACGGGAATGAGCAGTTCTTC. Protein: CASSDTGTYGNEQFF.